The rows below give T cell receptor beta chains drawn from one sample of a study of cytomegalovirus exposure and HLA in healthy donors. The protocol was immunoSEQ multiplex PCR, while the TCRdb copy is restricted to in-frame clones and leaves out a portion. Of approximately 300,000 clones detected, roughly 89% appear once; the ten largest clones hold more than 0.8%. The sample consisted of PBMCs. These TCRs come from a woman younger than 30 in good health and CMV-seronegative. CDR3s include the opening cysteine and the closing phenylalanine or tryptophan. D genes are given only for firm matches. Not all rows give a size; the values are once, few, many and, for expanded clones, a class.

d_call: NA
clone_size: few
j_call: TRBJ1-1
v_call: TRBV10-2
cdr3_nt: TGCGCCAGCAGTCTCGGGACCTGGGGGGGACCGAACACTGAAGCTTTCTTT
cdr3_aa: CASSLGTWGGPNTEAFF

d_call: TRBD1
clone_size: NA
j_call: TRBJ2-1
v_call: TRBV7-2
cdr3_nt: TGTGCCAGCAGCCCCCGGGACAGGGTCCACAATGAGCAGTTCTTC
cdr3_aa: CASSPRDRVHNEQFF

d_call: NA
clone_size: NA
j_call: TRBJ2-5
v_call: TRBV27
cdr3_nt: TGTGCCAGCAGTTTACTAGGAGAGACCCAGTACTTC
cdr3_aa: CASSLLGETQYF

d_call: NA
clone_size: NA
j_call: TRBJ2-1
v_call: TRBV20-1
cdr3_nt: TGCAGTGCTGCAGGGCCTGAGCAGTTCTTC
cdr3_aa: CSAAGPEQFF

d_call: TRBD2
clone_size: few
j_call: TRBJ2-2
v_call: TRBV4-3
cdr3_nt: TGCGCCAGCAGCCAGGACACTAGCGGGGATCTAACCGGGGAGCTGTTTTTT
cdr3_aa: CASSQDTSGDLTGELFF

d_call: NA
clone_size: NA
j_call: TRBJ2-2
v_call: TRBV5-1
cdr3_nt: TGCGCCAGCAGCTACCCGACAGGGAACACCGGGGAGCTGTTTTTT
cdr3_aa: CASSYPTGNTGELFF

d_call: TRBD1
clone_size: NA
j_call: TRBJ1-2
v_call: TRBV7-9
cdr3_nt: TGTGCCAGCAGCTTAGGACAGGGAACGTATGGCTACACCTTC
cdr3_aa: CASSLGQGTYGYTF

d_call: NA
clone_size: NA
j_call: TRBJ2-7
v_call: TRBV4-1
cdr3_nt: TGCGCCAGCAGCCGGATAGTGGAGAACGAGCAGTACTTC
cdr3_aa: CASSRIVENEQYF

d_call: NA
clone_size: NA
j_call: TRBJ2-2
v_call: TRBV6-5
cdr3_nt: TGTGCCAGCAGCGCCGGGACGACTAGGTCCGGGGAGCTGTTTTTT
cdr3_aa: CASSAGTTRSGELFF

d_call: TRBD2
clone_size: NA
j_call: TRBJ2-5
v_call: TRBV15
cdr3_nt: TGTGCCACCAGCAGAGATGCAGCGGGAGAGTGGGAGACCCAGTACTTC
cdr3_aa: CATSRDAAGEWETQYF

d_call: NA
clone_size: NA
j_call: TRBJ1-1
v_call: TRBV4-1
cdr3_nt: TGCGCCAGCAGCCATCTTGCAGATCAAGCTTTCTTT
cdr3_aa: CASSHLADQAFF

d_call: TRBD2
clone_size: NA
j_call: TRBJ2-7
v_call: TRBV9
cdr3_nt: TGTGCCAGCAGCGGCGGCGGGAGTAATTACGAGCAGTACTTC
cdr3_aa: CASSGGGSNYEQYF

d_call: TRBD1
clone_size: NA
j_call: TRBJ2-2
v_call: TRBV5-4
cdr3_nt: TGTGCCAGCATCGCCTCCCACCAGGGGGCGGACACCGGGGAGCTGTTTTTT
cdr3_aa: CASIASHQGADTGELFF

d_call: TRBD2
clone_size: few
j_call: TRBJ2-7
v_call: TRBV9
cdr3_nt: TGTGCCAGCAGCGTAGGGACTAGCGGGAGCCTCTACGAGCAGTACTTC
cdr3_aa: CASSVGTSGSLYEQYF

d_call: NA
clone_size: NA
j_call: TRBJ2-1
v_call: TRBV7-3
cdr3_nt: TGTGCCAGCAGCTTGGTTGCGGCCTCCTACAATGAGCAGTTCTTC
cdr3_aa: CASSLVAASYNEQFF

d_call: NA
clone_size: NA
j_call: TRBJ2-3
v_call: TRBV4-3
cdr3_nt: TGCGCCAGCAGCCAAGATGGCCCCGGACAAGGCTTTCTCACAGATACGCAGTATTTT
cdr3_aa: CASSQDGPGQGFLTDTQYF

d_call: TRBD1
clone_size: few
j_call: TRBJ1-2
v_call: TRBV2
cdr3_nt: TGTGCCAGCAGTGATAAGTCAGGGGGTTGGTATGGCTACACCTTC
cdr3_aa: CASSDKSGGWYGYTF

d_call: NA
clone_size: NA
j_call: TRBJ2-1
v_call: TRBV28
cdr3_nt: TGTGCCAGCAGTTTGAGTCGCCAAAATGAGCAGTTCTTC
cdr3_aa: CASSLSRQNEQFF

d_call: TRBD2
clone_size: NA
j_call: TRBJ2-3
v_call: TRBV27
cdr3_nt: TGTGCCAGCAGGCGCTTAGCACTAGCGGGGAGCCCCTATACACTAGATACGCAGTATTTT
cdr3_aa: CASRRLALAGSPYTLDTQYF

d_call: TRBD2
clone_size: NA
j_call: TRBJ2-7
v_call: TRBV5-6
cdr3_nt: TGTGCCAGCAGCACCCAGCGGGAGAGGTACATCGAGCAGTACTTC
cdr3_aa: CASSTQRERYIEQYF

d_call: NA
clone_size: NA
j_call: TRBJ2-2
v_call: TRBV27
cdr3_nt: TGTGCCAGCACGGCAGGGTCCCTCGGGGAGCTGTTTTTT
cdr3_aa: CASTAGSLGELFF

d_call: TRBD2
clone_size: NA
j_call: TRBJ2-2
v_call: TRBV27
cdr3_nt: TGTGCCAGCAGTTTTGCCCCTAGCGGGAACACCGGGGAGCTGTTTTTT
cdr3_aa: CASSFAPSGNTGELFF

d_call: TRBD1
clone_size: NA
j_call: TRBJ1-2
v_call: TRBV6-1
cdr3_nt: TGTGCCAGCAGAAAGGGGACAGGCTCCTATGGCTACACCTTC
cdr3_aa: CASRKGTGSYGYTF

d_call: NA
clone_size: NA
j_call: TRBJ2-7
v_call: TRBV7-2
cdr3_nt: TGTGCCAGCAGCTTAGCGCCTTCAGCGGGCCCTTTAAGCTCCTACGAGCAGTACTTC
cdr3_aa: CASSLAPSAGPLSSYEQYF

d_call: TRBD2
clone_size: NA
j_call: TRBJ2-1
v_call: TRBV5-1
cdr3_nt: TGCGCCAGCAGCGCGGGGGTAGGGTCCGACTCCTACAATGAGCAGTTCTTC
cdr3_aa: CASSAGVGSDSYNEQFF

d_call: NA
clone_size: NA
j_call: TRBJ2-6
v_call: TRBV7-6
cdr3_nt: TGTGCCAGCAGCTCGGACAGTATGGGGGCCAACGTCCTGACTTTC
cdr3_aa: CASSSDSMGANVLTF

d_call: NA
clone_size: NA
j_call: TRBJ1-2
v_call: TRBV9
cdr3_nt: TGTGCCAGCAGCGTAGCTGGAGGGGCAGGCTACACCTTC
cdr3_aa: CASSVAGGAGYTF

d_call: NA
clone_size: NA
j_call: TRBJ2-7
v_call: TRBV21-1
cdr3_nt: TGTGCCAGCCTCAAGTCGGGACAGCCCTACGAGCAGTACTTC
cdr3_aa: CASLKSGQPYEQYF

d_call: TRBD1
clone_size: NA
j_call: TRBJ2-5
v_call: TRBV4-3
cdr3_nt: TGCGCCAGCAGCCGATCGGACAGGGAAGAGACCCAGTACTTC
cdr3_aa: CASSRSDREETQYF

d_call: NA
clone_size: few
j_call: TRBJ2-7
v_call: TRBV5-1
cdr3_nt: TGCGCCAGCAGACGATTAACCGCTGGGCGAGAGGAGCAGTACTTC
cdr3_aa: CASRRLTAGREEQYF

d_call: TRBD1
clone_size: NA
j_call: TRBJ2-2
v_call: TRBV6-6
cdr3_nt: TGTGCCAGCAGCGGACAGGGGGCAGACACCGGGGAGCTGTTTTTT
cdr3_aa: CASSGQGADTGELFF

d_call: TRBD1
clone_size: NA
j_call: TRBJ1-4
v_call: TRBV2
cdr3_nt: TGTGCCAGCACCTCACAGGGGGCGCTTGAAAAACTGTTTTTT
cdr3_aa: CASTSQGALEKLFF

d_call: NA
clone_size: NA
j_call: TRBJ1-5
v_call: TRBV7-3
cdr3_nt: TGTGCCAGCAGCTTAACGGGGTCGGGGTACAATCAGCCCCAGCATTTT
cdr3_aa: CASSLTGSGYNQPQHF

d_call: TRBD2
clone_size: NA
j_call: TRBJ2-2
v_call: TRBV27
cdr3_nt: TGTGCCACCGGGAGGGTTACGGGGGAGCTGTTTTTT
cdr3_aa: CATGRVTGELFF

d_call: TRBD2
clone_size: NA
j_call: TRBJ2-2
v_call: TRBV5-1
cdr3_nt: TGCGCCTCCCGGACTAGCTCGAACACCGGGGAGCTGTTTTTT
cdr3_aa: CASRTSSNTGELFF

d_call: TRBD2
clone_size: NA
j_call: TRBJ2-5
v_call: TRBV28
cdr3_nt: TGTGCCAGCAGTCTAAACCGGGAGGAGTTGGAAGAGACCCAGTACTTC
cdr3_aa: CASSLNREELEETQYF

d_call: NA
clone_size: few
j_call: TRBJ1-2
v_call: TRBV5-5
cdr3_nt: TGTGCCAGCAGCCAGGGACTTAACTATGGCTACACCTTC
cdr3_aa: CASSQGLNYGYTF

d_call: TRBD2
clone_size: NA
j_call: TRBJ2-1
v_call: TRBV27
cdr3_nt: TGTGCCAGCAGTTCGACTAGCGGGACGATCTACAATGAGCAGTTCTTC
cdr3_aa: CASSSTSGTIYNEQFF

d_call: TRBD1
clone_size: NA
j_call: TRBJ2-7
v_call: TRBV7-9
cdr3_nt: TGTGCCAGCAGCCAATCCGGGACAGTCTCGGAGCAGTACTTC
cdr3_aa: CASSQSGTVSEQYF

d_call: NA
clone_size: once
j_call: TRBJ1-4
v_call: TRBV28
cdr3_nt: TGTGCCAGCAGTTCACCTATCACAGGGCAGGGTGAAAAACTGTTTTTT
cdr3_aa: CASSSPITGQGEKLFF

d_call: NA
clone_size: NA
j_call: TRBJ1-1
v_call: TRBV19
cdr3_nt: TGTGCCAGTAGTATCCAGGGATACACTGAAGCTTTCTTT
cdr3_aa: CASSIQGYTEAFF

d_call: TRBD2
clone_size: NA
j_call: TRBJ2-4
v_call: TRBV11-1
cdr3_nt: TGTGCCAGCAGCTTCGGGGGGAGTGGCAAAAACATTCAGTACTTC
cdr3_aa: CASSFGGSGKNIQYF

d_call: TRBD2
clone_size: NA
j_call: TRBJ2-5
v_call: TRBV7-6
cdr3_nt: TGTGCCAGCAGCCCAGTAGCGGGGCGAGAGACCCAGTACTTC
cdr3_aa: CASSPVAGRETQYF

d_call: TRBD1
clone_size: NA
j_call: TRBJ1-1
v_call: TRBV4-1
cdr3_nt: TGCGCCAGCAGCCAAGAGACAGGGTATACTGAAGCTTTCTTT
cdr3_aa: CASSQETGYTEAFF

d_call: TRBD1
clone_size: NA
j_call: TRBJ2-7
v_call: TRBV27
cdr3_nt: TGTGCCAGCAGTTTATCGGGACAGGCTCCCTACGAGCAGTACTTC
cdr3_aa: CASSLSGQAPYEQYF

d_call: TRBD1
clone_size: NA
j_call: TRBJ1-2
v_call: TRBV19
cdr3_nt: TGTGCCATAAAGGACAGGGCGCGAACCTATGGCTACACCTTC
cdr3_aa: CAIKDRARTYGYTF

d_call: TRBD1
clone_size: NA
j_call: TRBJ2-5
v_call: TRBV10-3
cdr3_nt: TGTGCCATCAGTCCGAGGACAGGGTTCCAAGAGACCCAGTACTTC
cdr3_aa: CAISPRTGFQETQYF

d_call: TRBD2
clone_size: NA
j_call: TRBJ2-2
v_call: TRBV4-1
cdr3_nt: TGCGCCAGCAGCCCGGGACTAGCGGATCTCACCGGGGAGCTGTTTTTT
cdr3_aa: CASSPGLADLTGELFF

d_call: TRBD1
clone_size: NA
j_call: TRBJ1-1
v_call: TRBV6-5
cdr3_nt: TGTGCCAGCAGCATCACCCGGGACAGGGGGCGAGAAGCTTTCTTT
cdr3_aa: CASSITRDRGREAFF

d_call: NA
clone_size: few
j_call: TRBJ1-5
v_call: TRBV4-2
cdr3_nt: TGTGCCAGCAGCCAAGAGCAGGTCCCCCATCAGCCCCAGCATTTT
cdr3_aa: CASSQEQVPHQPQHF

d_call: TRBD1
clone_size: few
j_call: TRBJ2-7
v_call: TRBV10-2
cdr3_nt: TGCGCCAGCAGTGATCTGGGGACAGGGAACTACGAGCAGTACTTC
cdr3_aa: CASSDLGTGNYEQYF